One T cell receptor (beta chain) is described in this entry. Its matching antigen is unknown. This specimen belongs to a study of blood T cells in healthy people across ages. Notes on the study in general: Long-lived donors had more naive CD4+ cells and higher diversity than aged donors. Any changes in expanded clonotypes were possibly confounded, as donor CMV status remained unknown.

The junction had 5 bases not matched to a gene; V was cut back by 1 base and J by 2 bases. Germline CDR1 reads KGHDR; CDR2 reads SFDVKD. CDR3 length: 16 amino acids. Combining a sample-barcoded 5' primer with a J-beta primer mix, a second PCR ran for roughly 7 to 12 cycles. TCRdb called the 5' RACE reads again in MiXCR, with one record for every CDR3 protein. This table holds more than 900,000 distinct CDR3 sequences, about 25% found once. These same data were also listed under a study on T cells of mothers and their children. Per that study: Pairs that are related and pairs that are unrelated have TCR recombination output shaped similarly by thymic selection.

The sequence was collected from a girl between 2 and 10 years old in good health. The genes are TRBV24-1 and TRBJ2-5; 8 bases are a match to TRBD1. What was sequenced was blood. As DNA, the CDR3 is TGTGCCACCAGTGATTTCTCCGGGACAGGACAAGAGACCCAGTACTTC. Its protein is CATSDFSGTGQETQYF.